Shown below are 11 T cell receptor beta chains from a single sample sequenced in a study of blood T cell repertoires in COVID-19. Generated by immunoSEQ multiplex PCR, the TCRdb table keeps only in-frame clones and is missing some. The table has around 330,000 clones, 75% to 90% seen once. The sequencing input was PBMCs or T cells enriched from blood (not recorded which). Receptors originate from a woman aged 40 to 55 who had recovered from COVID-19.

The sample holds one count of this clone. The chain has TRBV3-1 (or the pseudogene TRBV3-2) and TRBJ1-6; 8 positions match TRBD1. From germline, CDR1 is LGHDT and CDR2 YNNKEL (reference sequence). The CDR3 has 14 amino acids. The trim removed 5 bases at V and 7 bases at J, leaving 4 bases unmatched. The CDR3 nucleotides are TGTGCCAGCAGCTTCTGGACAGGGAATTCACCCCTCCACTTT. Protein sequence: CASSFWTGNSPLHF.

In DNA, the CDR3 is TGTGCCAGCAATGGTCGGACTAGCGGGTTTACCGGGGAGCTGTTTTTT. It specifies CASNGRTSGFTGELFF. The chain combines TRBV6-6 with TRBJ2-2, with 11 bases identical to TRBD2. Germline CDR1 and CDR2: MNHNY and SVGAGI (reference sequence). This CDR3 contains 16 residues. Trimming removed 7 bases from V and 5 bases from J; junction bases left unmatched: 9.

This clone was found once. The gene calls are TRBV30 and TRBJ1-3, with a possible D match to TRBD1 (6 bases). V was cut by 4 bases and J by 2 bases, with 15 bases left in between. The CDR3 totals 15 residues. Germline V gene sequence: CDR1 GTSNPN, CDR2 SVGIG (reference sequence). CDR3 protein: CAWTPRGAAGNTIYF. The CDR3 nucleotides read TGTGCCTGGACCCCGCGGGGGGCTGCTGGAAACACCATATATTTT.

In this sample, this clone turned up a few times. The CDR3 bases are TGTGCCAGTAGTATAGGTAGGTACTCCGACAGGGGTATTCAGCCCCAGCATTTT. It codes for CASSIGRYSDRGIQPQHF. The J gene is TRBJ1-5, the V gene TRBV19; 8 positions match TRBD1. With 1 base clipped from V and 6 bases from J, the junction kept 14 bases outside the gene matches. Germline values: CDR1 LNHDA, CDR2 SQIVND (reference sequence). The CDR3 covers 18 residues. The entire variable domain, with the rest obtained from reference TRBV19 and TRBJ1-5, is as follows: DGGITQSPKYLFRKEGQNVTLSCEQNLNHDAMYWYRQDPGQGLRLIYYSQIVNDFQKGDIAEGYSVSREKKESFPLTVTSAQKNPTAFYLCASSIGRYSDRGIQPQHFGDGTRLSIL.

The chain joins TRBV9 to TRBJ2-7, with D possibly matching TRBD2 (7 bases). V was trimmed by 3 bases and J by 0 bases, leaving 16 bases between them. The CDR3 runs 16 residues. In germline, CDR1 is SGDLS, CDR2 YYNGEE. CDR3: CASSEGGALYSYEQYF. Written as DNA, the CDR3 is TGTGCCAGCAGCGAAGGGGGGGCACTCTACTCCTACGAGCAGTACTTC. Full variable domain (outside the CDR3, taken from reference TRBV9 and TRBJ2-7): DSGVTQTPKHLITATGQRVTLRCSPRSGDLSVYWYQQSLDQGLQFLIQYYNGEERAKGNILERFSAQQFPDLHSELNLSSLELGDSALYFCASSEGGALYSYEQYFGPGTRLTVT.

In nucleotides, the CDR3 is TGTGCCAGCAGTTTCGGACAGAACTATGGCTACACCTTC. Protein sequence: CASSFGQNYGYTF. The V call is TRBV3-1 (or the pseudogene TRBV3-2), the J call TRBJ1-2, with a tentative D call TRBD1 (6 bases). Per germline, CDR1 LGHDT and CDR2 YNNKEL (reference sequence). CDR3 length: 13 residues. Trimming cost V 6 bases and J 2 bases, with 10 bases left between them.

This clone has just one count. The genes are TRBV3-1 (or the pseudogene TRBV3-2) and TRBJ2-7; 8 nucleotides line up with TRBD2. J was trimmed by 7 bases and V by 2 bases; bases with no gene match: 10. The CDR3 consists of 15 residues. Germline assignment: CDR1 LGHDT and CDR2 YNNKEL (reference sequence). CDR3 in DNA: TGTGCCAGCAGCCAACTCGGGAGGGCCAGTGAAGAGCAGTACTTC. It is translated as CASSQLGRASEEQYF.

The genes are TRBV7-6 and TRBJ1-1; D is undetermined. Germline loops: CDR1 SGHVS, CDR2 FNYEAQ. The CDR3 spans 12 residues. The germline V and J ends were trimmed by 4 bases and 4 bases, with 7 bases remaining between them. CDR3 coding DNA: TGTGCCAGCAGCTCTAGCCCCACTGAAGCTTTCTTT. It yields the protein CASSSSPTEAFF.

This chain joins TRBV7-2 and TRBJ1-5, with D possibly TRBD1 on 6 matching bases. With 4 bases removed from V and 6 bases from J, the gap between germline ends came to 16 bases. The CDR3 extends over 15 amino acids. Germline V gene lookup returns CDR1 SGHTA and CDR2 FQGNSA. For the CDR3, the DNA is TGTGCCAGCAGCTGGGGGGCGGGGGCACTTCAGCCCCAGCATTTT. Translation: CASSWGAGALQPQHF.

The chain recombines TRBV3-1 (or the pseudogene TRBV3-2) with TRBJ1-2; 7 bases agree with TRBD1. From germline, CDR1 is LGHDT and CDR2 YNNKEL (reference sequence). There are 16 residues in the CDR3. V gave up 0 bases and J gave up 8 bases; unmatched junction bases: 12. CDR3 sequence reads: CASSQDRRTGLSGYTF. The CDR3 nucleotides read TGTGCCAGCAGCCAAGATAGGAGGACAGGCCTGTCGGGCTACACCTTC.

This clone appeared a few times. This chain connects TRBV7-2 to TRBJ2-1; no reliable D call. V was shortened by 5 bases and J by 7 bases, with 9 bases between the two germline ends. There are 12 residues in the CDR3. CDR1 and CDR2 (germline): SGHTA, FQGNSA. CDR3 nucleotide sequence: TGTGCCAGCAGCCTCCTGACTAATGAGCAGTTCTTC. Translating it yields CASSLLTNEQFF.